One sample yielded the 9 T cell receptor beta chains listed below, sequenced in a study of identical twins. Each CDR3 protein gets one entry after TCRdb re-called the 5' RACE reads with MiXCR. The table lists 210,000 or so distinct CDR3 sequences, 7.5% of them singletons. This sample also appeared in a second study, on yellow fever vaccine responses in identical twins.

The specimen was memory (CD45RO+) T cells sorted from blood. The receptors derive from a woman aged 18-29 years in good health.

The chain couples TRBV25-1 to TRBJ2-2, with D perhaps matching TRBD1 or TRBD2 (5 bases each). V lost 3 bases and J lost 8, with 19 bases in between. The CDR3 loop spans 16 amino acids. Germline V gives CDR1 MGHDK, CDR2 SYGVNS. The CDR3 DNA follows: TGTGCCAGCAGTGACCCGGGACGGACGAGCCGAGGGGAGCTGTTTTTT. The encoded protein is CASSDPGRTSRGELFF.

The CDR3 DNA sequence: TGTGCCAGCAGCACCTTGACAGCTAGCACAGATACGCAGTATTTT. Translated: CASSTLTASTDTQYF. The V gene is TRBV25-1, the J gene TRBJ2-3, with D perhaps TRBD1 (5 bases). V lost 6 bases to trimming and J lost 0 bases, with 13 bases between them. Germline values: CDR1 MGHDK, CDR2 SYGVNS. This CDR3 is built from 15 residues.

The chain employs TRBV5-6 and TRBJ2-1; D is possibly TRBD2 (5 bases). CDR1 is SGHDT, CDR2 YYEEEE, per germline. Trimming pared 0 bases from V and 6 bases from J, leaving 10 bases between. The CDR3 is made up of 14 amino acids. CDR3 loop: CASSLGEGSNEQFF. The CDR3 nucleotides read TGTGCCAGCAGCTTGGGTGAAGGGAGCAATGAGCAGTTCTTC.

This clonotype came up many times. V usage is TRBV7-9 and J usage is TRBJ2-7; D remains unclear. The length of the CDR3 is 12 residues. From germline, CDR1 is SEHNR and CDR2 FQNEAQ (reference sequence). V was pared by 5 bases and J by 0 bases, with 5 bases between. CDR3 residues: CASSPNSYEQYF. In DNA form, the CDR3 reads TGTGCCAGCAGCCCCAACTCCTACGAGCAGTACTTC.

This chain uses TRBV28 with TRBJ2-7; D uncertain. CDR1 is MDHEN and CDR2 is SYDVKM in the germline V gene. Trimming removed 6 bases at V and 2 bases at J, with 8 bases between. The CDR3 is made up of 12 amino acids. The CDR3 is CASRPDTYEQYF. The CDR3 bases are TGTGCCAGCAGACCTGACACCTACGAGCAGTACTTC. The variable domain in full, with the rest retrieved from reference TRBV28 and TRBJ2-7, is DVKVTQSSRYLVKRTGEKVFLECVQDMDHENMFWYRQDPGLGLRLIYFSYDVKMKEKGDIPEGYSVSREKKERFSLILESASTNQTSMYLCASRPDTYEQYFGPGTRLTVT.

This clonotype was seen a handful of times. J is TRBJ1-6 and V is TRBV5-6; TRBD1 matches at 7 bases. J gave up 4 bases and V 3 bases, and 10 bases lay outside the gene matches. This CDR3 region has 17 residues. Germline CDR1 reads SGHDT; CDR2 reads YYEEEE. The CDR3 nucleotides read TGTGCCAGCAGCTCTTCAAACCGGGACAGATATAATTCACCCCTCCACTTT. Translating gives CASSSSNRDRYNSPLHF. Combining the CDR3 with reference TRBV5-6 and TRBJ1-6 gives the whole variable domain DAGVTQSPTHLIKTRGQQVTLRCSPKSGHDTVSWYQQALGQGPQFIFQYYEEEERQRGNFPDRFSGHQFPNYSSELNVNALLLGDSALYLCASSSSNRDRYNSPLHFGNGTRLTVT.

This clonotype has just a few counts. The J gene is TRBJ2-4, the V gene TRBV3-1; D may be TRBD1 or TRBD2 (6 bases each). The length of the CDR3 is 16 residues. Per the germline V gene, CDR1 is LGHDT and CDR2 is YNNKEL (reference sequence). V lost 3 bases to trimming and J lost 0 bases, with 12 bases between them. The CDR3 DNA follows: TGTGCCAGCAGCCAGAGGGGGGCACGAGCCAAAAACATTCAGTACTTC. Amino acid sequence: CASSQRGARAKNIQYF.

The sample holds a few counts of this clonotype. The chain combines TRBV20-1 with TRBJ2-7, with 10 positions matching TRBD1. With 6 bases clipped from V and 0 bases from J, the junction kept 5 bases outside the gene matches. The CDR3 runs 14 residues. CDR1 DFQATT and CDR2 SNEGSKA come from the germline V gene (reference sequence). The CDR3 nucleotides read TGCAGTGCGCCCGGACAGGGGGTCTCCTACGAGCAGTACTTC. Protein sequence: CSAPGQGVSYEQYF.

This clonotype was seen more than once but under ten times. This rearrangement joins TRBV25-1 to TRBJ2-3, with D perhaps TRBD2 (5 bases). The CDR3 runs to 12 residues. The germline V gene encodes CDR1 MGHDK and CDR2 SYGVNS. V lost 6 bases and J lost 2, with 6 bases in between. CDR3: CASSGVTDTQYF. The DNA for the CDR3 is TGTGCCAGCAGCGGGGTCACAGATACGCAGTATTTT.